The T cell receptor beta chain under discussion was sequenced for a study of OX40 agonist ivuxolimab in advanced cancers. Across the study: An agonistic human IgG2 monoclonal antibody against OX40 (CD134) was given. Notes on the study in general: Certain nonresponding patients likewise had low normalized T-cell clonal expansion. The specificity for antigen of the expanded peripheral T cells was not determined.

Measured with immunoSEQ multiplex PCR; TCRdb has only the in-frame clones, and not every one. The sample records about 18,000 clones, about nine tenths being singletons. With respect to this clone: The antigen is undetermined.

Looked up from germline, CDR1 is MNHEY and CDR2 is SVGAGI. The V gene end was trimmed by 2 bases and the J gene end by 10 bases; junction bases not matched to a gene: 13. This CDR3 spans 15 amino acids. The study sampled blood at baseline, cycle 4 day 1, and cycle 7 day 1. The receptor was isolated from an adult with an advanced solid tumor such as melanoma, head and neck, liver or kidney cancer. The chain recombines TRBV6-5 with TRBJ1-1; 7 nucleotides match TRBD1. The sequencing used CD4+ or CD8+ T cells sorted from blood, collected in a trial of the OX40 agonist ivuxolimab. The CDR3 sequence is CASSYTDGKGGGAFF. CDR3 DNA: TGTGCCAGCAGTTACACCGACGGAAAAGGGGGCGGAGCTTTCTTT.